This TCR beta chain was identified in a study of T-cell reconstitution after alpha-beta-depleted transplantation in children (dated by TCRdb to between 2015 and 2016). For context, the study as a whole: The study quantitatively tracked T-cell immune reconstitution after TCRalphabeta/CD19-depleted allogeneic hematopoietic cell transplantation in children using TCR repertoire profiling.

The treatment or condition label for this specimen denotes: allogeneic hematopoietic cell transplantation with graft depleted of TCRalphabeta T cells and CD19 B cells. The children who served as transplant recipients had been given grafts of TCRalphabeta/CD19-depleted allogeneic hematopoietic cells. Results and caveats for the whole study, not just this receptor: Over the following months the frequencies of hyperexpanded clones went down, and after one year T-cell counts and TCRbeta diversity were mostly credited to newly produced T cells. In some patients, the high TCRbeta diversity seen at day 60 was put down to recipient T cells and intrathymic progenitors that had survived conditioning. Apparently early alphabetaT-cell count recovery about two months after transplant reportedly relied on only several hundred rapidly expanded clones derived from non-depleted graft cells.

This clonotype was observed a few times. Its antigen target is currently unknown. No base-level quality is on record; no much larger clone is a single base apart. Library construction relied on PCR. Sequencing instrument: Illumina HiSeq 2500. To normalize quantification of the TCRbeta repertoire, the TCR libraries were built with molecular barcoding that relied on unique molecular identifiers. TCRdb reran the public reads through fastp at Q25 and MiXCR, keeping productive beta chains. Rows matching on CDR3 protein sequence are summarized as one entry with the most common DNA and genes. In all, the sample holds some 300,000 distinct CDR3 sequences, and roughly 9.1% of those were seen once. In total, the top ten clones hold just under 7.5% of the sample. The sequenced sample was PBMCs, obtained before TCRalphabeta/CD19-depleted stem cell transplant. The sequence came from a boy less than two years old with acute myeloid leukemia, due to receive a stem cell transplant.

In nucleotides, the sequence is TGTGCCAGCTCACCACCTGGTACGGCAGATACGCAGTATTTT. Its translation is CASSPPGTADTQYF. This receptor chain uses TRBV18 and TRBJ2-3, with no confidently assigned D gene. V and J are truncated by 0 bases and 4 bases respectively, leaving an intervening sequence of 8 bases. From a lookup of the germline V gene, CDR1 and CDR2 are KGHSH and LQKENI. The CDR3 contains 14 residues, cysteine and phenylalanine counted. Only the CDR3 part of the read is kept: 42 bases, read in frame from the first base.